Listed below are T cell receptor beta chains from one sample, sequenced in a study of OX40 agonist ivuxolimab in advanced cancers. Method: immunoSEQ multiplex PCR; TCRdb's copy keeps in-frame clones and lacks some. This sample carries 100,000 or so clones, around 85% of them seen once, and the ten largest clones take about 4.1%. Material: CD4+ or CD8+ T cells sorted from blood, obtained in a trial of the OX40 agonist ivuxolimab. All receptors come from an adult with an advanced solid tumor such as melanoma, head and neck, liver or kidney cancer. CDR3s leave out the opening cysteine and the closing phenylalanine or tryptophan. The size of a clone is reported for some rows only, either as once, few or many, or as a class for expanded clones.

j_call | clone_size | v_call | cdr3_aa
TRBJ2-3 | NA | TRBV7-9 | ASSSLVLTSGRAYTQY
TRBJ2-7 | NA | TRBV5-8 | ASSFTGSYEQY
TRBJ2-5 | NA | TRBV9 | ASSSQTGGLQETQY
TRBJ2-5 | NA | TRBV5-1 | ASSLEEGGRETQY
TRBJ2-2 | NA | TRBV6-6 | ASSYGTPYTGELF
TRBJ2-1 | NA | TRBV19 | ASSIDGASAYNEQF
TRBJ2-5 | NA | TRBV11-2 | ASRPTGGQTQY
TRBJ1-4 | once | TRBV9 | ASSDGARRELF
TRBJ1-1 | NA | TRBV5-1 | ASSREGDTEAF
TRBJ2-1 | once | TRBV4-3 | ASSQEYLGHEQF
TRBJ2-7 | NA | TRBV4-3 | ASSLRSGSYEQY
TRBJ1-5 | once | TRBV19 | ASRLGRQPQH
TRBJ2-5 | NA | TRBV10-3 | AISGGGAWQETQY
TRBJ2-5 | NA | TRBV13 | ASSLVGETQY
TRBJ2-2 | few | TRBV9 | ASSVWGAGELF
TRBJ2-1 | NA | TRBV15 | ATSRSGQVLYNEQF
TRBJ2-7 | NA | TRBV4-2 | ASSLWGLYEQY
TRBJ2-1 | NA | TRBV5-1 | ASKDGTGAFNEQF